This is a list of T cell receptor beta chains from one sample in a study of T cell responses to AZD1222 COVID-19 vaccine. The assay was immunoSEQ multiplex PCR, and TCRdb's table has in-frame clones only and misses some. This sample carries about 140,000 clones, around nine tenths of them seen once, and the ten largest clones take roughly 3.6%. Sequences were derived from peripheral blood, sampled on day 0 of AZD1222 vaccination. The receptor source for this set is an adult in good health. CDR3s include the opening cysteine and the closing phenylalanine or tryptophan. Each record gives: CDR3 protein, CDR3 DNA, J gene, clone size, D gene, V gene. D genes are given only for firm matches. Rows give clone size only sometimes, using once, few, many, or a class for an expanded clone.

CDR3aa: CASRLKGLETQYF
CDR3nt: TGTGCCAGTAGACTAAAGGGGTTAGAGACCCAGTACTTC
j_gene: TRBJ2-5
abundance: -
d_gene: -
v_gene: TRBV19

CDR3aa: CASSYDRGHGYTF
CDR3nt: TGTGCCAGCAGTTACGACAGGGGCCATGGCTACACCTTC
j_gene: TRBJ1-2
abundance: -
d_gene: TRBD1
v_gene: TRBV6-5

CDR3aa: CASSFGGRDDNEQFF
CDR3nt: TGTGCTAGCAGCTTCGGCGGGAGGGACGACAATGAGCAGTTCTTC
j_gene: TRBJ2-1
abundance: -
d_gene: TRBD2
v_gene: TRBV7-7

CDR3aa: CASKSGQLYGYTF
CDR3nt: TGTGCCAGCAAATCGGGACAGCTCTATGGCTACACCTTC
j_gene: TRBJ1-2
abundance: -
d_gene: TRBD1
v_gene: TRBV27

CDR3aa: CATSDGGGRKQYF
CDR3nt: TGTGCCACCAGTGATGGGGGCGGGAGAAAGCAGTACTTC
j_gene: TRBJ2-7
abundance: -
d_gene: -
v_gene: TRBV24-1

CDR3aa: CASSADRGNLNYGYTF
CDR3nt: TGTGCCAGCAGTGCGGACAGGGGAAACTTAAACTATGGCTACACCTTC
j_gene: TRBJ1-2
abundance: -
d_gene: TRBD1
v_gene: TRBV2

CDR3aa: CASSDSAGYGYTF
CDR3nt: TGTGCCAGCAGTGACTCCGCAGGGTATGGCTACACCTTC
j_gene: TRBJ1-2
abundance: -
d_gene: -
v_gene: TRBV6-4

CDR3aa: CASSDRGSRNQPQHF
CDR3nt: TGTGCCAGCAGCGACAGGGGGTCGCGCAATCAGCCCCAGCATTTT
j_gene: TRBJ1-5
abundance: -
d_gene: TRBD1
v_gene: TRBV6-2/TRBV6-3

CDR3aa: CAWSGLRGQSYTF
CDR3nt: TGTGCCTGGAGTGGGTTGCGAGGACAGAGCTACACCTTC
j_gene: TRBJ1-2
abundance: once
d_gene: -
v_gene: TRBV30

CDR3aa: CASRGIGTVYEQYF
CDR3nt: TGTGCCAGCAGGGGAATTGGGACGGTTTACGAGCAGTACTTC
j_gene: TRBJ2-7
abundance: -
d_gene: -
v_gene: TRBV2

CDR3aa: CASSIPTSTSGDYGYTF
CDR3nt: TGTGCCAGTAGTATACCTACGTCGACCTCGGGCGACTATGGCTACACCTTC
j_gene: TRBJ1-2
abundance: -
d_gene: -
v_gene: TRBV19

CDR3aa: CASSYGYNEQFF
CDR3nt: TGTGCCAGCAGTTACGGCTACAATGAGCAGTTCTTC
j_gene: TRBJ2-1
abundance: -
d_gene: -
v_gene: TRBV6-5

CDR3aa: CSSRSAETQYF
CDR3nt: TGCAGCTCCCGTTCTGCGGAGACCCAGTACTTC
j_gene: TRBJ2-5
abundance: -
d_gene: -
v_gene: TRBV29-1

CDR3aa: CASSPRLGGNTGELFF
CDR3nt: TGTGCCAGCAGCCCCAGACTGGGGGGGAACACCGGGGAGCTGTTTTTT
j_gene: TRBJ2-2
abundance: -
d_gene: -
v_gene: TRBV5-4

CDR3aa: CASSFMSTYREGYTF
CDR3nt: TGTGCCAGCAGCTTTATGTCGACATACAGGGAAGGCTACACCTTC
j_gene: TRBJ1-2
abundance: -
d_gene: -
v_gene: TRBV5-5

CDR3aa: CASSSWTNYGYTF
CDR3nt: TGTGCCAGCAGTTCGTGGACAAACTATGGCTACACCTTC
j_gene: TRBJ1-2
abundance: once
d_gene: -
v_gene: TRBV12-3/TRBV12-4

CDR3aa: CASSLALGPTGYTF
CDR3nt: TGTGCCAGCAGCTTGGCTCTGGGCCCAACCGGCTACACCTTC
j_gene: TRBJ1-2
abundance: -
d_gene: -
v_gene: TRBV5-8

CDR3aa: CASRRRRGLAFF
CDR3nt: TGTGCCAGCAGGAGGAGGCGGGGGCTAGCTTTCTTT
j_gene: TRBJ1-1
abundance: -
d_gene: -
v_gene: TRBV21-1

CDR3aa: CASSIPRGDNEQFF
CDR3nt: TGTGCCAGTAGTATTCCCCGGGGCGACAATGAGCAGTTCTTC
j_gene: TRBJ2-1
abundance: -
d_gene: -
v_gene: TRBV19

CDR3aa: CASSLDRGRNEQFF
CDR3nt: TGTGCCAGCAGCCTCGACAGGGGACGCAATGAGCAGTTCTTC
j_gene: TRBJ2-1
abundance: -
d_gene: TRBD1
v_gene: TRBV7-8

CDR3aa: CASSLVGQADKLFF
CDR3nt: TGCGCCAGCAGCTTGGTGGGACAGGCTGACAAACTGTTTTTT
j_gene: TRBJ1-4
abundance: -
d_gene: TRBD1
v_gene: TRBV5-1

CDR3aa: CASSSPGTVMNTEAFF
CDR3nt: TGTGCCAGCAGTTCCCCTGGGACAGTCATGAACACTGAAGCTTTCTTT
j_gene: TRBJ1-1
abundance: -
d_gene: TRBD1
v_gene: TRBV28

CDR3aa: CASSPGQGAYEQYF
CDR3nt: TGTGCCAGTAGTCCGGGACAGGGGGCCTACGAGCAGTACTTC
j_gene: TRBJ2-7
abundance: -
d_gene: TRBD1
v_gene: TRBV19

CDR3aa: CASRDPSWNNQPQHF
CDR3nt: TGTGCCAGTAGGGATCCCTCTTGGAACAATCAGCCCCAGCATTTT
j_gene: TRBJ1-5
abundance: once
d_gene: -
v_gene: TRBV19

CDR3aa: CASSQDTVAVNIQYF
CDR3nt: TGTGCCAGCAGCCAAGATACGGTAGCGGTAAACATTCAGTACTTC
j_gene: TRBJ2-4
abundance: few
d_gene: -
v_gene: TRBV3-1/TRBV3-2

CDR3aa: CASSPSVADTQYF
CDR3nt: TGCGCCAGCAGCCCTTCGGTGGCAGATACGCAGTATTTT
j_gene: TRBJ2-3
abundance: many
d_gene: -
v_gene: TRBV5-1

CDR3aa: CAISEYGGQETQYF
CDR3nt: TGTGCCATCAGTGAATACGGGGGACAAGAGACCCAGTACTTC
j_gene: TRBJ2-5
abundance: once
d_gene: -
v_gene: TRBV10-3

CDR3aa: CAISGSETYEQYF
CDR3nt: TGTGCCATCAGTGGATCAGAGACCTACGAGCAGTACTTC
j_gene: TRBJ2-7
abundance: -
d_gene: -
v_gene: TRBV10-3

CDR3aa: CASSTGLAGGPETQYF
CDR3nt: TGTGCCAGCAGCACGGGACTAGCGGGAGGTCCAGAGACCCAGTACTTC
j_gene: TRBJ2-5
abundance: -
d_gene: TRBD2
v_gene: TRBV11-3

CDR3aa: CASSSKGAREQYF
CDR3nt: TGTGCCAGCAGCTCAAAGGGGGCGCGCGAGCAGTACTTC
j_gene: TRBJ2-7
abundance: -
d_gene: TRBD1
v_gene: TRBV11-2

CDR3aa: CASSFSGGRTGELFF
CDR3nt: TGTGCCAGCAGTTTTTCAGGGGGTCGGACCGGGGAGCTGTTTTTT
j_gene: TRBJ2-2
abundance: once
d_gene: TRBD1
v_gene: TRBV28

CDR3aa: CASSKNTEAFF
CDR3nt: TGTGCCAGTAGTAAGAACACTGAAGCTTTCTTT
j_gene: TRBJ1-1
abundance: -
d_gene: -
v_gene: TRBV19

CDR3aa: CASSPDRARDQPQHF
CDR3nt: TGTGCCAGCAGTCCCGACAGGGCTAGGGATCAGCCCCAGCATTTT
j_gene: TRBJ1-5
abundance: once
d_gene: TRBD1
v_gene: TRBV6-2/TRBV6-3

CDR3aa: CASSSTRGADEQFF
CDR3nt: TGTGCCAGCAGCTCGACTAGAGGGGCTGATGAGCAGTTCTTC
j_gene: TRBJ2-1
abundance: -
d_gene: -
v_gene: TRBV7-6

CDR3aa: CASSVATGTGTNQPQHF
CDR3nt: TGTGCCAGCAGCGTAGCCACCGGGACAGGGACGAATCAGCCCCAGCATTTT
j_gene: TRBJ1-5
abundance: -
d_gene: TRBD1
v_gene: TRBV9

CDR3aa: CSAEYNEQFF
CDR3nt: TGCAGTGCGGAGTACAATGAGCAGTTCTTC
j_gene: TRBJ2-1
abundance: -
d_gene: -
v_gene: TRBV20-1

CDR3aa: CASSPRGRSYGYTF
CDR3nt: TGTGCCAGCTCACCGAGGGGACGGAGCTATGGCTACACCTTC
j_gene: TRBJ1-2
abundance: -
d_gene: -
v_gene: TRBV18

CDR3aa: CASSVGGGTGELFF
CDR3nt: TGTGCCAGCAGCGTAGGGGGCGGTACCGGGGAGCTGTTTTTT
j_gene: TRBJ2-2
abundance: -
d_gene: -
v_gene: TRBV9

CDR3aa: CASSSGLAGPPQETQYF
CDR3nt: TGCGCCAGCAGCTCGGGACTAGCGGGGCCCCCACAAGAGACCCAGTACTTC
j_gene: TRBJ2-5
abundance: -
d_gene: TRBD2
v_gene: TRBV5-1

CDR3aa: CASSVARRDGQNTGELFF
CDR3nt: TGTGCCAGCAGCGTAGCCCGCCGGGACGGACAGAACACCGGGGAGCTGTTTTTT
j_gene: TRBJ2-2
abundance: -
d_gene: -
v_gene: TRBV9

CDR3aa: CASSWPSLRIANTGELFF
CDR3nt: TGTGCCAGCAGTTGGCCCTCCTTACGGATCGCGAACACCGGGGAGCTGTTTTTT
j_gene: TRBJ2-2
abundance: once
d_gene: -
v_gene: TRBV28

CDR3aa: CASSNTGGKNTEAFF
CDR3nt: TGTGCCAGTAGTAATACAGGGGGGAAGAACACTGAAGCTTTCTTT
j_gene: TRBJ1-1
abundance: -
d_gene: TRBD1
v_gene: TRBV19

CDR3aa: CASSLDSAGGPGPQYF
CDR3nt: TGTGCCAGCAGCTTAGACTCGGCGGGAGGGCCGGGACCGCAGTATTTT
j_gene: TRBJ2-3
abundance: -
d_gene: TRBD2
v_gene: TRBV7-2

CDR3aa: CASSLNELAGELFF
CDR3nt: TGCGCCAGCAGCCTTAACGAACTAGCCGGGGAGCTGTTTTTT
j_gene: TRBJ2-2
abundance: -
d_gene: -
v_gene: TRBV4-1